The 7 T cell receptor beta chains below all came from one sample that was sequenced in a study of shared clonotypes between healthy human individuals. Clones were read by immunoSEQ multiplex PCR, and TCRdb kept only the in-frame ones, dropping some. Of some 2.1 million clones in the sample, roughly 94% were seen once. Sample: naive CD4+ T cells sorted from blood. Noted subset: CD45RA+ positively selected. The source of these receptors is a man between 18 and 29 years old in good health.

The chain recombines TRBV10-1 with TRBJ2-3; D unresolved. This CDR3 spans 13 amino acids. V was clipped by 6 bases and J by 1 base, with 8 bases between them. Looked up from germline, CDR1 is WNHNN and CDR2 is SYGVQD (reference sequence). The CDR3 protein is CASSQPGTDTQYF. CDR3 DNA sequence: TGCGCCAGCAGCCAGCCCGGCACAGATACGCAGTATTTT.

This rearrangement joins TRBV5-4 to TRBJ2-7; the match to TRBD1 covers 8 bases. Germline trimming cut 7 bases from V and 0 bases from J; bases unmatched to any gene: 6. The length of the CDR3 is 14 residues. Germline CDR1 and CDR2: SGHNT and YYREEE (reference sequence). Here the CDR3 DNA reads TGTGCCAGCCGAAGGACAGGGAGCTCCTACGAGCAGTACTTC. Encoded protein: CASRRTGSSYEQYF.

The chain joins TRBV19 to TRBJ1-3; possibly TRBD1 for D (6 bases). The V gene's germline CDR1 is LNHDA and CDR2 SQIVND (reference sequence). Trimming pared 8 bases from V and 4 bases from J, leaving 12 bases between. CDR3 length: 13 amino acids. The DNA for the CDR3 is TGTGCCAGTTCCCAGGGGCGAGGAAACACCATATATTTT. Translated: CASSQGRGNTIYF.

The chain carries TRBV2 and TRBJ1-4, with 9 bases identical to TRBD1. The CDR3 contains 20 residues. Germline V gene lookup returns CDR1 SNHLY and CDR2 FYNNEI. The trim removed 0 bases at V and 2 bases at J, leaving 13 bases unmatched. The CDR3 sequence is CASSEAVQGAALGTNEKLFF. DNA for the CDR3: TGTGCCAGCAGTGAAGCGGTACAGGGGGCAGCCCTTGGGACTAATGAAAAACTGTTTTTT.

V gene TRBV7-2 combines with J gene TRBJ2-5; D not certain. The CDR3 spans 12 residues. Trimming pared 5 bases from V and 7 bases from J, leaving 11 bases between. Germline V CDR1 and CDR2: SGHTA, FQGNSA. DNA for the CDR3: TGTGCCAGCAGCGCAGAACTCGGGACCCAGTACTTC. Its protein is CASSAELGTQYF.

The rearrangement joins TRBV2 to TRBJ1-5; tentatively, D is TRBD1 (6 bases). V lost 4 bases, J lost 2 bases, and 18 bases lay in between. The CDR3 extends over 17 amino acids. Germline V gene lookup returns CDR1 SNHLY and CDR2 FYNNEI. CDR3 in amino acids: CASSVGGRPRGNQPQHF. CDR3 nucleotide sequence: TGTGCCAGCAGTGTAGGGGGGCGCCCACGTGGCAATCAGCCCCAGCATTTT. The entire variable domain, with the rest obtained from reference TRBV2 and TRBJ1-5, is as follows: EPEVTQTPSHQVTQMGQEVILRCVPISNHLYFYWYRQILGQKVEFLVSFYNNEISEKSEIFDDQFSVERPDGSNFTLKIRSTKLEDSAMYFCASSVGGRPRGNQPQHFGDGTRLSIL.

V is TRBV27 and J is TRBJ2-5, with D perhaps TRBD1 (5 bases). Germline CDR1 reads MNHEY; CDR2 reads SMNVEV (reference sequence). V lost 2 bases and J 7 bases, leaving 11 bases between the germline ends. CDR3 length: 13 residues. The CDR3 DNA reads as TGTGCCAGCAGTTTAAGCAGGGTCGGGACCCAGTACTTC. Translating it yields CASSLSRVGTQYF.